This is a list of T cell receptor beta chains from one sample in a study of T cells in localized non-small cell lung cancer. The assay was immunoSEQ multiplex PCR, and TCRdb's table has in-frame clones only and misses some. Seen here are under 40,000 clones, approximately 90% observed once, and the top ten hold around a sixth. Sequencing used peripheral blood mononuclear cells, obtained before any cancer treatment. Receptor source: a man between 40 and 70 years old with stage III lung adenocarcinoma. CDR3s include the opening cysteine and the closing phenylalanine or tryptophan. Each record gives: V gene, D gene, clone size, J gene, CDR3 protein, CDR3 DNA. The D gene is left open where the match is weak. The listing skips clone size in some rows; elsewhere it reads once, few, many or a size class.

V gene: TRBV9
D gene: -
clone size: -
J gene: TRBJ2-2
CDR3 protein: CASSVVPWGTNTGELFF
CDR3 DNA: TGTGCCAGCAGCGTAGTCCCCTGGGGGACAAACACCGGGGAGCTGTTTTTT

V gene: TRBV11-2
D gene: TRBD2
clone size: -
J gene: TRBJ2-1
CDR3 protein: CASSFAGGDNEQFF
CDR3 DNA: TGTGCCAGCAGCTTCGCGGGGGGGGACAATGAGCAGTTCTTC

V gene: TRBV14
D gene: -
clone size: -
J gene: TRBJ2-7
CDR3 protein: CASSQVSYEQYF
CDR3 DNA: TGTGCCAGCAGCCAAGTGTCCTACGAGCAGTACTTC

V gene: TRBV2
D gene: -
clone size: -
J gene: TRBJ1-3
CDR3 protein: CASSAQFSGNTIYF
CDR3 DNA: TGTGCCAGCAGTGCTCAGTTCTCTGGAAACACCATATATTTT

V gene: TRBV2
D gene: TRBD1
clone size: -
J gene: TRBJ2-7
CDR3 protein: CASRKNDRGPYEQYF
CDR3 DNA: TGTGCCAGCAGGAAAAATGACAGGGGCCCCTACGAGCAGTACTTC

V gene: TRBV6-5
D gene: TRBD1
clone size: -
J gene: TRBJ2-1
CDR3 protein: CASRSGTADVRQFF
CDR3 DNA: TGTGCCAGCAGGTCCGGGACAGCCGACGTTAGGCAGTTCTTC

V gene: TRBV7-9
D gene: TRBD1
clone size: -
J gene: TRBJ2-5
CDR3 protein: CASSPDRGRINRETQYF
CDR3 DNA: TGTGCCAGCAGCCCGGACAGGGGGCGCATTAATAGAGAGACCCAGTACTTC

V gene: TRBV7-6
D gene: -
clone size: -
J gene: TRBJ1-3
CDR3 protein: CASSFAGTNSGNTIYF
CDR3 DNA: TGTGCCAGCAGCTTCGCCGGGACAAACTCTGGAAACACCATATATTTT

V gene: TRBV11-2
D gene: -
clone size: -
J gene: TRBJ2-2
CDR3 protein: CAFRRGVNTGELFF
CDR3 DNA: TGTGCCTTTCGGAGGGGGGTGAACACCGGGGAGCTGTTTTTT

V gene: TRBV5-5
D gene: TRBD1
clone size: -
J gene: TRBJ1-2
CDR3 protein: CASSLDRGNYGYTF
CDR3 DNA: TGTGCCAGCAGCTTGGACAGGGGTAACTATGGCTACACCTTC

V gene: TRBV7-2
D gene: -
clone size: -
J gene: TRBJ2-2
CDR3 protein: CASSHNQGGATPGELFF
CDR3 DNA: TGTGCCAGCAGCCACAATCAGGGTGGGGCGACACCCGGGGAGCTGTTTTTT

V gene: TRBV7-2
D gene: TRBD1
clone size: -
J gene: TRBJ2-7
CDR3 protein: CASSRDRAYEQYF
CDR3 DNA: TGTGCCAGCAGCCGGGACAGGGCGTACGAGCAGTACTTC

V gene: TRBV28
D gene: TRBD2
clone size: -
J gene: TRBJ2-3
CDR3 protein: CASSGTSVGTDTQYF
CDR3 DNA: TGTGCCAGCAGTGGGACTAGCGTAGGCACAGATACGCAGTATTTT

V gene: TRBV14
D gene: -
clone size: -
J gene: TRBJ2-7
CDR3 protein: CASSQDARGEQYF
CDR3 DNA: TGTGCCAGCAGCCAAGATGCCAGGGGCGAGCAGTACTTC

V gene: TRBV21-1
D gene: -
clone size: -
J gene: TRBJ2-5
CDR3 protein: CASSKALLAFGETQYF
CDR3 DNA: TGTGCCAGCAGCAAAGCGCTCCTAGCTTTTGGAGAGACCCAGTACTTC

V gene: TRBV5-6
D gene: -
clone size: few
J gene: TRBJ2-3
CDR3 protein: CASSPGDRAQYF
CDR3 DNA: TGTGCCAGCAGCCCGGGGGACAGAGCGCAGTATTTT

V gene: TRBV6-6
D gene: -
clone size: few
J gene: TRBJ1-6
CDR3 protein: CASSSDPNNSPLHF
CDR3 DNA: TGTGCCAGCAGTTCAGACCCGAATAATTCACCCCTCCACTTT

V gene: TRBV7-2
D gene: TRBD1
clone size: -
J gene: TRBJ1-4
CDR3 protein: CASSFTGGEKLFF
CDR3 DNA: TGTGCCAGCAGCTTCACAGGGGGTGAAAAACTGTTTTTT

V gene: TRBV30
D gene: -
clone size: -
J gene: TRBJ1-3
CDR3 protein: CAWTPLTVSGNTIYF
CDR3 DNA: TGTGCCTGGACGCCCCTAACAGTCTCTGGAAACACCATATATTTT

V gene: TRBV2
D gene: -
clone size: -
J gene: TRBJ2-4
CDR3 protein: CASTSEAKNIQYF
CDR3 DNA: TGTGCCAGCACGTCTGAAGCCAAAAACATTCAGTACTTC

V gene: TRBV9
D gene: -
clone size: -
J gene: TRBJ2-6
CDR3 protein: CASSAQGSGANVLTF
CDR3 DNA: TGTGCCAGCAGCGCGCAGGGGTCTGGGGCCAACGTCCTGACTTTC

V gene: TRBV18
D gene: -
clone size: -
J gene: TRBJ1-3
CDR3 protein: CASSPLDTIYF
CDR3 DNA: TGTGCCAGCTCACCGCTGGACACCATATATTTT

V gene: TRBV28
D gene: TRBD1
clone size: -
J gene: TRBJ1-2
CDR3 protein: CASSSTGAGYTF
CDR3 DNA: TGTGCCAGCAGTTCGACAGGGGCTGGCTACACCTTC

V gene: TRBV28
D gene: -
clone size: once
J gene: TRBJ1-5
CDR3 protein: CASSLSSRGSNQPQHF
CDR3 DNA: TGTGCCAGCAGTTTATCGTCCAGGGGTAGCAATCAGCCCCAGCATTTT